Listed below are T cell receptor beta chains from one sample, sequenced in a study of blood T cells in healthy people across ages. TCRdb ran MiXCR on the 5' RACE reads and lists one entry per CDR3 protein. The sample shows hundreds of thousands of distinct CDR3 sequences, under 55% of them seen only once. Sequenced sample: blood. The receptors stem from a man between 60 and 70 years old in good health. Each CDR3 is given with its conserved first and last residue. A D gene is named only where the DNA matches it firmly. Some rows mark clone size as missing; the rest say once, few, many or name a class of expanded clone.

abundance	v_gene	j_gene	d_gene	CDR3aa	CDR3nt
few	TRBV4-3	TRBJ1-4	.	CASSQGGGGEKLFF	TGCGCCAGCAGCCAAGGAGGAGGAGGCGAAAAACTGTTTTTT
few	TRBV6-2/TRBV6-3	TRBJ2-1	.	CASSYSSKAGALPGEQFF	TGTGCCAGCAGTTACTCGAGTAAGGCGGGGGCCCTCCCCGGAGAGCAGTTCTTC
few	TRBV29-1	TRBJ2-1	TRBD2	CSSKRGGSYNEQFF	TGCAGCTCCAAGCGGGGGGGCTCCTACAATGAGCAGTTCTTC
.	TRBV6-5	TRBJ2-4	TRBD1	CASSYSLTGIGYF	TGTGCCAGCAGTTACTCTCTGACAGGGATCGGGTACTTC
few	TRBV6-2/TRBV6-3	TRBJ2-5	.	CASSYTGVSLETQYF	TGTGCCAGCAGTTACACGGGGGTGAGCTTGGAGACCCAGTACTTC
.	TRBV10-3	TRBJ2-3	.	CAISDPTDTQYF	TGTGCCATCAGTGACCCCACAGATACGCAGTATTTT
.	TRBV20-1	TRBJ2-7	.	CSARVPYGSYEQYF	TGCAGTGCTAGAGTGCCTTACGGTTCCTACGAGCAGTACTTC
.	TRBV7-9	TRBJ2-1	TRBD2	CASSQSSRGGRSYNEQFF	TGTGCCAGCAGCCAGAGCTCCCGGGGGGGTCGCTCCTACAATGAGCAGTTCTTC
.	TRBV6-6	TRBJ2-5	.	CASSYGPPGLKTQYF	TGTGCCAGCAGTTACGGGCCTCCCGGGTTGAAGACCCAGTACTTC
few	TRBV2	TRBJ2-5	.	CASALRWGRETQYF	TGTGCCAGCGCCCTTCGGTGGGGCCGAGAGACCCAGTACTTC
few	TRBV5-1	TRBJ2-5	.	CASSPDASQGRETQYF	TGCGCCAGCAGCCCGGATGCGTCTCAGGGTCGAGAGACCCAGTACTTC
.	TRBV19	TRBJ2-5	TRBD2	CASSMGTSVNEQYF	TGTGCCAGTAGTATGGGGACTAGCGTGAATGAGCAGTACTTC
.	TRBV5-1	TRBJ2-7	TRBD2	CASSLLNSGVYEQYF	TGCGCCAGCAGCTTGCTTAATAGCGGGGTATACGAGCAGTACTTC
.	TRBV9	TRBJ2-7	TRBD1	CASSVAGGNRNEQYF	TGTGCCAGCAGCGTAGCAGGGGGTAATAGGAATGAGCAGTACTTC
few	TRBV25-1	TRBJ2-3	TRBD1	CASSEYRGSDTQYF	TGTGCCAGCAGTGAATACAGGGGGTCAGATACGCAGTATTTT
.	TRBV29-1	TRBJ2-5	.	CSAGTTLPRNEQYF	TGCAGCGCGGGTACTACCCTACCCCGCAATGAGCAGTACTTC
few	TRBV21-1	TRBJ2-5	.	CASSTGTGGDQTQYF	TGTGCCAGCAGCACCGGGACAGGGGGTGATCAGACCCAGTACTTC